This entry concerns a single T cell receptor beta chain. No antigen is known for it. At one of its ends the junction is not consistent with the germline gene, which may arise from a read error. The sample originates from a study of glioma-infiltrating T cells. General study results and limits: Very few CDR3 sequences were shared between tissue and blood. Gliomas, especially low-grade, showed above-expected tissue-blood divergence; non-neoplastic patients showed below.

The iRepertoire nested amplicon-rescue multiplex PCR amplified TCR alpha and beta CDR3s from RNA. Each CDR3 protein is one row after TCRdb ran MiXCR on the multiplex PCR reads. The sample consists of about 190,000 distinct CDR3 sequences, more than 30% of them appearing once. This CDR3 has 12 amino acids. CDR1 MNHEY and CDR2 SVGAGI come from the germline V gene. The receptor was derived from a human donor with low-grade glioma or glioblastoma, undergoing nonglioma brain surgery, or in good health (not recorded which). Sequencing was performed on glioma tissue, nonneoplastic brain tissue, or PBMCs (not recorded which). The V gene is TRBV6-5, the J gene TRBJ1-2; 7 positions match TRBD1. The CDR3 protein is CASSWNRGGSTF. For the CDR3, the DNA is TGTGCCAGCAGTTGGAACAGGGGAGGCTCCACCTTC.